The rows below give T cell receptor beta chains drawn from one sample of a study of Ad26.COV2.S vaccination and SARS-CoV-2 variants. This table comes from immunoSEQ multiplex PCR, and its TCRdb copy is limited to in-frame clones, with some not included. In the table there are about 680,000 clones, about 90% of which are singletons. The starting material was peripheral blood, obtained in a trial of Ad26.COV2.S vaccine versus placebo. All receptors come from a person between 18 and 60 years old who received the Ad26.COV2.S COVID-19 vaccine or a placebo. CDR3s leave out the opening cysteine and the closing phenylalanine or tryptophan. Clone sizes are given selectively: once, few, many, or a class where the clone is expanded.

>13|TRBV5-1|NA
ASSLEGDSNQPQH
>10|TRBV11-2|few
ASSAGIDEQY
>13|TRBV4-3|NA
ASSQTRPGAGEQY
>12|TRBV19|few
ASISPGAKNIQY
>14|TRBV18|NA
ASSPYRQGSGEAQY
>13|TRBV2|NA
ASSEAPGPPEKLF
>12|TRBV15|NA
ATSGGTGGNTIY
>11|TRBV19|NA
ASLGFDNSPLH
>13|TRBV7-9|NA
ASSLDRANTGELF
>13|TRBV15|NA
ATSSSQAAGNTIY
>13|TRBV4-1|NA
ASSVSGDPREKLF
>12|TRBV5-1|once
ASSLGTGLEKLF
>15|TRBV6-2/TRBV6-3|NA
ASSYRFAGTGANEQY
>13|TRBV6-6|NA
ASSYGRGTSYEQY
>11|TRBV7-9|NA
ASSLGLGETQY
>12|TRBV9|NA
ASSPRGGPETQY
>13|TRBV4-1|NA
ASSQEGSGAGEQF
>10|TRBV7-9|NA
ASSLSGNEQF
>12|TRBV5-1|NA
ASSPDREVTEAF
>17|TRBV6-2/TRBV6-3|NA
ASSLRPLGLARNTGELF
>13|TRBV3-1/TRBV3-2|NA
ASSQALGQGNGYT
>13|TRBV14|NA
ASSRRDRGRYEQY
>9|TRBV20-1|few
SARGTAEAF
>11|TRBV30|NA
AWSPRRAETQY
>12|TRBV6-5|NA
ASSLDRSNQPQH
>12|TRBV11-2|NA
ASTLGSSQETQY
>11|TRBV9|NA
ASSLGFYNEQF
>13|TRBV3-1/TRBV3-2|NA
ASSLTGTGNYEQY
>12|TRBV30|NA
AWRRFVLNSPLH
>12|TRBV27|NA
ASSLSDGRETQY
>14|TRBV7-2|NA
ASSYLGISVTDTQY
>12|TRBV11-3|NA
ASSPGQGSYEQY
>13|TRBV6-1|NA
ASSEARQGRNFQY
>12|TRBV3-1/TRBV3-2|NA
ASSQGPYNSPLH
>14|TRBV9|NA
ASSVAGGVSPYEQY
>13|TRBV3-1/TRBV3-2|few
ASSQELTYNQPQH
>13|TRBV6-5|NA
ASSTTGVRNSPLH
>11|TRBV30|once
AWSTLRSDEQY
>11|TRBV2|NA
ASLRPSLSAQY
>14|TRBV27|NA
ASSLFTGAVWEKLF
>11|TRBV18|NA
ASSLGGYYGYT
>17|TRBV7-2|NA
ASSFGGRGLVGGANVLT
>14|TRBV6-5|NA
ASSYDAGIAGYGYT
>11|TRBV7-9|NA
ASSLAPYEKLF
>12|TRBV18|NA
ASSPNSFYNEQF
>13|TRBV7-2|once
ASSLGSQLNTEAF
>10|TRBV19|once
ASSIIGNEQY
>13|TRBV30|NA
AWSVRHPVLYEQY
>13|TRBV11-3|NA
ASSLGRGDYNEQF
>13|TRBV7-2|NA
ASSLQSGPYNEQF
>13|TRBV6-1|many
ASSEGAFPGNTIY
>13|TRBV14|NA
ASSQPGQVSYEQY
>13|TRBV4-2|NA
ASSQDLGGAGELF
>10|TRBV11-2|NA
ASSPRQDGYT
>12|TRBV27|NA
ASSSGPLNTEAF
>13|TRBV16|NA
ASSRFDRGRTEAF